The TCR beta chain under discussion was sequenced for a study of CD8+ T cells in alopecia areata. The study, taken as a whole, reports: Scalp sample data also include resident alphabeta T cells from normal skin. Especially in alopecia totalis/universalis, lesional scalp showed greater clonality than normal scalp did.

This CDR3 spans 12 amino acids. CDR1 SQVTM and CDR2 ANQGSEA come from the germline V gene. On this clone itself: Its target is not known. At one of its ends the junction is not consistent with the germline gene, which may arise from a read error.

Peripheral blood, together with lesional scalp punch biopsies, was collected from alopecia areata patients. T lymphocytes (CD4+ and CD8+) were sorted from PBMCs. RNA was isolated and reverse transcribed to cDNA, the sequencing template. Assay used: immunoSEQ multiplex PCR; TCRdb lists only in-frame clones, some missing. This table has roughly 30,000 clones, roughly 58% appearing once. This chain joins TRBV29-1 and TRBJ1-4, with D maybe TRBD1 (5 bases). The receptor's source is a human donor with alopecia areata. Sequencing used NKG2D-high CD8+ T cells sorted from blood. In DNA form, the CDR3 reads TGCAGCGTGGAAGACAGATATGAAAAACTGTTTTTT. It encodes CSVEDRYEKLFF.